These 32 T cell receptor beta chains were all obtained from the same sample, sequenced in a study of response to subunit inactivated influenza vaccine. TCRdb fed the RT-PCR reads into MiXCR, producing one record per CDR3 protein. The top ten clones hold under 15% of a sample with around 470,000 distinct CDR3 sequences, around 7.9% of them seen once. Sequenced material: PBMCs from blood, taken around 25 months after vaccination. These receptors were taken from a man between 50 and 75 years old who received an inactivated influenza vaccine.

This clonotype came up a few times. The rearrangement uses TRBV5-6 and TRBJ1-2, with 7 bases aligning to TRBD1. The CDR3 is made up of 14 amino acids. The ends lost 4 bases at V and 3 bases at J; junction bases unmatched: 6. Germline V gene sequence: CDR1 SGHDT, CDR2 YYEEEE. The CDR3 loop is CASSPDRADYGYTF. The CDR3 bases are TGTGCCAGCAGCCCAGACAGGGCGGACTATGGCTACACCTTC.

The genes are TRBV24-1 and TRBJ2-1; possibly TRBD2 for D (6 bases). This CDR3 has 17 residues. The V gene's germline CDR1 is KGHDR and CDR2 SFDVKD. V was pared by 3 bases and J by 0 bases, with 14 bases between. CDR3 nucleotides: TGTGCCACCAGTGATCCCGGAGGGCGAGGCTCCTACAATGAGCAGTTCTTC. Residues: CATSDPGGRGSYNEQFF.

This clonotype has just a few counts. The CDR3 DNA is TGTGCCAGCAGCTTTGTCCAGAACAGGGCTCGTGCAGGGGAGCTGTTTTTT. Translating it yields CASSFVQNRARAGELFF. The V call is TRBV5-6, the J call TRBJ2-2; possibly TRBD1 for D (6 bases). The CDR3 totals 17 residues. Trimming removed 2 bases at V and 8 bases at J, with 22 bases between. Per the germline V gene, CDR1 is SGHDT and CDR2 is YYEEEE.

This clonotype was seen many times. The V gene is TRBV20-1, the J gene TRBJ2-1; D tentatively reads TRBD1 or TRBD2 (5 bases each). The CDR3 has 12 residues. Trimming took 5 bases from V and 9 from J, leaving 14 bases between them. Germline V gene data show CDR1 as DFQATT and CDR2 as SNEGSKA (reference sequence). CDR3 region: CSAGGGVGEQFF. The CDR3 nucleotides are TGCAGTGCTGGGGGTGGAGTTGGTGAGCAGTTCTTC.

This clonotype was seen ten or more times. The chain employs TRBV4-1 and TRBJ2-1; no clear D gene. Trimming shortened V by 3 bases and J by 3 bases, and 12 bases separated the two germline ends. The germline gives CDR1 MGHRA, CDR2 YSYEKL. CDR3 length: 15 residues. Written as DNA, the CDR3 is TGCGCCAGCAGCCACTCTATTGACGACTACAATGAGCAGTTCTTC. Translated, it gives CASSHSIDDYNEQFF.

This clonotype has just a few counts. This chain joins TRBV7-6 and TRBJ2-5; TRBD1 matches 8 bases. CDR1 SGHVS and CDR2 FNYEAQ come from the germline V gene. V lost 5 bases and J lost 4; bases outside the gene matches: 15. There are 17 residues in the CDR3. The CDR3 here is CASSGRPGGMRGETQYF. CDR3 coding DNA: TGTGCCAGCAGCGGCAGACCAGGGGGCATGAGAGGAGAGACCCAGTACTTC.

This clonotype was found many times. The chain joins TRBV4-3 to TRBJ2-2; D is perhaps TRBD2 (5 bases). V was cut by 2 bases and J by 6 bases, with 13 bases left in between. Germline V gene sequence: CDR1 LGHNA, CDR2 YSLEER. CDR3 length: 15 residues. As DNA, the CDR3 is TGCGCCAGCAGCCAAACCGGGGTCCGTCCCGGGGAGCTGTTTTTT. Its protein product is CASSQTGVRPGELFF.

CDR3 sequence (DNA): TGTGCCAGCAGTTACCCAGGGCGGACAGATACGCAGTATTTT. Translating gives CASSYPGRTDTQYF. This rearrangement joins TRBV6-5 to TRBJ2-3, with D possibly matching TRBD1 (5 bases). V lost 2 bases to trimming and J lost 3 bases, with 9 bases between them. This CDR3 has 14 amino acids. CDR1 MNHEY and CDR2 SVGAGI come from the germline V gene.

This clonotype was seen a handful of times. V gene TRBV5-1 combines with J gene TRBJ2-1; possible D gene TRBD1, 5 bases. The length of the CDR3 is 12 residues. V was shortened by 4 bases and J by 8 bases, with 10 bases between the two germline ends. In germline, CDR1 is SGHRS, CDR2 YFSETQ. The CDR3: CASSRQGHEQFF. Here the CDR3 DNA reads TGCGCCAGCAGCCGTCAGGGCCATGAGCAGTTCTTC. The entire variable domain, with the rest obtained from reference TRBV5-1 and TRBJ2-1, is as follows: KAGVTQTPRYLIKTRGQQVTLSCSPISGHRSVSWYQQTPGQGLQFLFEYFSETQRNKGNFPGRFSGRQFSNSRSEMNVSTLELGDSALYLCASSRQGHEQFFGPGTRLTVL.

This clonotype was counted many times. The chain carries TRBV6-5 and TRBJ1-5, with D uncertain. The CDR3 totals 13 residues. CDR1 is MNHEY and CDR2 is SVGAGI in the germline V gene. V gave up 4 bases and J gave up 4 bases, with 8 bases separating them. The CDR3 sequence: CASSSDGNQPQHF. The DNA for the CDR3 is TGTGCCAGCAGTTCGGACGGGAATCAGCCCCAGCATTTT.

This clonotype was counted only a few times. The J gene is TRBJ1-1, the V gene TRBV6-2 or TRBV6-3; no clear D gene. CDR3 length: 15 residues. Trimming removed 1 base from V and 2 bases from J, with 11 bases in between. Germline lookup yields CDR1 MNHEY and CDR2 SVGEGT. CDR3 loop: CASSYYAAGNTEAFF. In nucleotides, the CDR3 is TGTGCCAGCAGTTACTACGCGGCGGGAAACACTGAAGCTTTCTTT.

V and J are TRBV12-3 or TRBV12-4 and TRBJ1-2, with 7 bases that match TRBD1. With 3 bases clipped from V and 4 bases from J, the junction kept 5 bases outside the gene matches. This CDR3 is 14 amino acids long. CDR3 in amino acids: CASSFTGTAYGYTF. In DNA form, the CDR3 reads TGTGCCAGCAGTTTCACCGGGACAGCCTATGGCTACACCTTC.

This clonotype was found a few times. This chain joins TRBV5-5 and TRBJ1-5; 9 bases are shared with TRBD1. Losses at the gene ends were 4 bases for V and 5 bases for J; bases not matched to a gene: 7. This CDR3 has 15 residues. CDR1 is SGHKS and CDR2 is YYEKEE in the germline V gene (reference sequence). CDR3 coding DNA: TGTGCCAGCAGCCTAGGGACAGGGCCTTATCAGCCCCAGCATTTT. This gives the protein CASSLGTGPYQPQHF.

This clonotype showed up just a few times. The rearrangement links TRBV13 to TRBJ2-4; 9 bases are shared with TRBD1. This CDR3 is 17 amino acids long. Losses at the gene ends were 0 bases for V and 6 bases for J; bases not matched to a gene: 9. Germline V gene data show CDR1 as PRHDT and CDR2 as FYEKMQ (reference sequence). The CDR3 spells CASSLGRGQGSRNIQYF. The CDR3 DNA reads TGTGCCAGCAGCTTAGGAAGAGGACAGGGGTCAAGAAACATTCAGTACTTC.

The DNA for the CDR3 is TGTGCCAGCAGCGCTAGCGGGAATTCTGCGGACATTCAGTACTTC. It is translated as CASSASGNSADIQYF. The rearrangement joins TRBV28 to TRBJ2-4; 9 nucleotides match TRBD2. The CDR3 is 15 amino acids. J was trimmed by 8 bases and V by 6 bases; bases with no gene match: 11. Germline values: CDR1 MDHEN, CDR2 SYDVKM.

The chain has TRBV23-1 and TRBJ1-2, with D unclear. TRBV23-1 qualifies as an ORF whose function is uncertain. Between the trimmed V and J ends, which lost 6 bases and 8 bases, there was a span of 10 bases. CDR3 length: 11 amino acids. In DNA form, the CDR3 reads TGCGCCAGCAGGGGGTCCGGAGGCTACACCTTC. Translating it yields CASRGSGGYTF.

Remarks on this clonotype: The junction differs from germline at one of its ends, possibly a read error. This sequence joins TRBV12-3 or TRBV12-4 and TRBJ2-3, with TRBD2 matching 8 bases. This CDR3 has 16 residues. CDR3 loop: CASSLEGLGGTDTQYF. DNA for the CDR3: TGTGCCAGCAGCTTAGAGGGACTAGGGGGCACAGATACGCAGTATTTT.

CDR3 DNA: TGCGCCAGCAGGGGGCCCAGGCGGGGGGGCACAGATACGCAGTATTTT. It specifies CASRGPRRGGTDTQYF. J is TRBJ2-3 and V is TRBV4-1; 8 bases are a match to TRBD2. Germline-derived CDR1 and CDR2 are MGHRA and YSYEKL. The CDR3 spans 16 residues. The junction had 9 bases not matched to a gene; V was cut back by 6 bases and J by 1 base.

This clonotype appeared a few times. The genes are TRBV7-8 and TRBJ2-2; TRBD1 aligns across 7 bases. The CDR3 has 15 amino acids. The ends lost 5 bases at V and 2 bases at J; junction bases unmatched: 5. Germline V gene data show CDR1 as SGHVS and CDR2 as FQNEAQ. This CDR3 is CASSLGTVNTGELFF. As DNA, the CDR3 is TGTGCCAGCAGCCTGGGGACAGTCAACACCGGGGAGCTGTTTTTT.

This clonotype was counted a few times. V usage is TRBV12-3 or TRBV12-4 and J usage is TRBJ2-1; D may be TRBD1 (6 bases). Trimming cost V 3 bases and J 7 bases, with 10 bases left between them. The CDR3 covers 13 residues. The CDR3 sequence is CASSFGQRNEQFF. The DNA for the CDR3 is TGTGCCAGCAGTTTTGGACAGAGAAATGAGCAGTTCTTC.

This chain links TRBV20-1 with TRBJ2-3; TRBD2 matches at 10 bases. V trimming: 5 bases; J trimming: 3 bases; junction bases outside the gene matches: 2. The CDR3 length is 13 residues. Germline V gene lookup returns CDR1 DFQATT and CDR2 SNEGSKA (reference sequence). As DNA, the CDR3 is TGCAGTGCTCTACTAGCGGGAACAGATACGCAGTATTTT. Its protein is CSALLAGTDTQYF.

This clonotype was seen many times. The rearrangement joins TRBV10-3 to TRBJ2-3; no reliable D call. The CDR3 totals 13 residues. Germline CDR1 ENHRY, CDR2 SYGVKD. Trimming removed 5 bases at V and 5 bases at J, with 11 bases between. The chain's CDR3 is CAISQAPRDTQYF. CDR3 nucleotide sequence: TGTGCCATCAGTCAGGCGCCCAGAGATACGCAGTATTTT.

Only a few counts were recorded for this clonotype. At one boundary the junction diverges from the germline segment, which might be a read error. The CDR3 nucleotides read TGTGCTAGCAGCTTAGACTTACTAAGCGAGCAGTACTTC. Translated, it gives CASSLDLLSEQYF. The chain links TRBV7-7 to TRBJ2-7; D is uncertain. This CDR3 is 13 amino acids long. Germline V gene data show CDR1 as SSHAT and CDR2 as FNYEAQ (reference sequence).

This sequence joins TRBV7-2 and TRBJ2-2; a possible D gene is TRBD1 (6 bases). Germline CDR1 and CDR2: SGHTA and FQGNSA. V lost 5 bases and J lost 7, with 11 bases in between. CDR3 length equals 13 residues. CDR3 region: CASSPGVVGELFF. Written as DNA, the CDR3 is TGTGCCAGCAGCCCAGGGGTCGTCGGGGAGCTGTTTTTT.

This chain uses TRBV20-1 with TRBJ2-1; TRBD2 matches at 12 bases. CDR3 size: 14 residues. V lost 3 bases and J lost 5; bases outside the gene matches: 2. Germline assignment: CDR1 DFQATT and CDR2 SNEGSKA (reference sequence). DNA for the CDR3: TGCAGTGCTAGGACTAGCGGGAGAAACAATGAGCAGTTCTTC. Translation gives CSARTSGRNNEQFF.

This clonotype was counted ten times or more. This chain links TRBV29-1 with TRBJ2-3; a weak D match, TRBD1 (6 bases). The germline V gene encodes CDR1 SQVTM and CDR2 ANQGSEA. This CDR3 contains 17 residues. Trimming removed 5 bases from V and 2 bases from J, with 23 bases in between. CDR3 nucleotides: TGCAGCGTTTTAGGGGACAAAGGAAGGGGATCCACAGATACGCAGTATTTT. This codes for CSVLGDKGRGSTDTQYF.

This clonotype showed up just a few times. The DNA of the CDR3 is TGTGCCAGCAGTACTAGCGGCACAGATACGCAGTATTTT. As protein: CASSTSGTDTQYF. The chain is built from TRBV28 and TRBJ2-3; 7 bases line up with TRBD2. Unmatched junction bases numbered 0, after V lost 5 bases and J lost 1 base. Looked up from germline, CDR1 is MDHEN and CDR2 is SYDVKM. This CDR3 has 13 residues.

This clonotype has only a few counts. This chain links TRBV18 with TRBJ2-5; TRBD1 matches 7 bases. This CDR3 has 13 amino acids. V lost 6 bases and J lost 1; bases outside the gene matches: 2. Germline V gene sequence: CDR1 KGHSH, CDR2 LQKENI. The CDR3 nucleotides read TGTGCCAGCTCGGGACAGAGCCAAGAGACCCAGTACTTC. Translation gives CASSGQSQETQYF.

The J gene is TRBJ2-5, the V gene TRBV7-8, with D possibly TRBD1 on 5 matching bases. Looked up from germline, CDR1 is SGHVS and CDR2 is FQNEAQ. There are 17 residues in the CDR3. V shed 3 bases and J shed 2 bases, with 19 bases lying between them. CDR3 in DNA: TGTGCCAGCAGCTTTAGTCGGCGTTGGGGCACACAAGAGACCCAGTACTTC. Its translation is CASSFSRRWGTQETQYF.

This clonotype was seen ten or more times. The CDR3 region has the DNA TGTGCCAGCAGCCTTCGGACTGGTTATGGCTACACCTTC. This codes for CASSLRTGYGYTF. V usage is TRBV7-9 and J usage is TRBJ1-2, with D unclear. CDR3 length: 13 residues. Germline values: CDR1 SEHNR, CDR2 FQNEAQ (reference sequence). Trimming cost V 5 bases and J 5 bases, with 12 bases left between them.

This clonotype showed up many times. The chain joins TRBV5-1 to TRBJ2-1; D gene ambiguous. The CDR3 sequence is 16 residues long. Germline-derived CDR1 and CDR2 are SGHRS and YFSETQ. V lost 4 bases and J 2 bases, leaving 16 bases between the germline ends. The CDR3 sequence: CASSREVAQTYNEQFF. The CDR3 bases are TGCGCCAGCAGCCGTGAGGTAGCCCAGACCTACAATGAGCAGTTCTTC. Based on the CDR3 plus reference TRBV5-1 and TRBJ2-1, the full variable domain is KAGVTQTPRYLIKTRGQQVTLSCSPISGHRSVSWYQQTPGQGLQFLFEYFSETQRNKGNFPGRFSGRQFSNSRSEMNVSTLELGDSALYLCASSREVAQTYNEQFFGPGTRLTVL.

This chain uses TRBV10-3 with TRBJ2-7; perhaps D is TRBD1 or TRBD2 (6 bases each). The germline V and J ends were trimmed by 6 bases and 1 base, with 10 bases remaining between them. The CDR3 length is 13 residues. Germline CDR1 ENHRY, CDR2 SYGVKD. CDR3 in DNA: TGTGCCATCAGGGAGGGGGATTCCTACGAGCAGTACTTC. Encoded protein: CAIREGDSYEQYF.